The entry below describes one T cell receptor beta chain. The target of this receptor is not known. The missing CDR3 end, 3 residues past where the read stops, is filled in from the germline J gene. Every participant had a single incident cervical HPV16 infection, and prevalent HPV16 infections were excluded. Cervical HPV DNA was detected by MY09/MY11 PCR and genotyped by dot-blot hybridization. Fifteen mL of heparinized blood was centrifuged, after which the buffy coat was aliquoted, frozen at -30 degrees C, and then stored at -80 degrees C. QIAGEN kits were used to extract genomic DNA from the buffy coat specimens. Using the immunoSEQ assay, multiplex PCR amplified TCR beta CDR3 regions from an average of around 1.2 ug of genomic DNA per sample. Primer bias was corrected in the assay by using a complete synthetic TCR repertoire to establish an amplification baseline. The amplicons were sequenced using the Illumina platform. The study's processing was this. Error correction of the sequences involved clustering with frequency ratios plus a modified nearest-neighbor algorithm, after which the sequences were analyzed in the immunoSEQ Analyzer using IMGT gene definitions. TCR richness and evenness were averaged over 20 rarefaction repeats at each rarefaction depth, excluding samples with fewer sequences than the depth. Relative abundances of V, D and J genes were compared between groups using Wilcoxon rank sum tests, with FDR correction applied. For the blinded duplicates, the intraclass correlation was 90% to 97% for TCR richness and averaged 76.4% across 66 gene segments. Not all clones reach the TCRdb copy of this immuneACCESS table, which keeps in-frame sequences only. Checked studies attribute under half of the gap to unresolved V genes and leave the rest unexplained. That table furnishes V, J and clone size, whereas the DNA furnished D and trimming. In this sample's table one finds about 25,000 clones. Roughly 3.7% of the sample is in the top ten clones.

This entry is derived from a study of T cells in women clearing cervical HPV infection (dated by TCRdb to between 2018 and 2020). In the study overall: The cases were 25 to 30 women with histologically confirmed HPV16-related CIN3 or worse, and 2 of those women had invasive cancers. Controls were more than 20 women whose single incident HPV16 infection cleared within 12 months without precancer or cancer developing. Blood from cases was collected at the visit where the lesion was first found, while blood from controls was collected once the infection could no longer be detected. For cases, a median interval of approximately 140 days, with an interquartile range of about 90 to 210 days, was observed between lesion detection and blood sampling. Since only a few of the women had HLA typing available, the possibility that HLA type was acting as a confounder could not be ruled out. This exploratory proof-of-principle case-control study, nested within the Guanacaste HPV Natural History Study in Costa Rica, compared TCR repertoires among women with different cervical HPV16 outcomes. Cases and controls were matched on age within five years and on year of sample collection. Cases had a median age of approximately 35 years and controls had a median age of about 37, with no significant differences in baseline characteristics. The parent cohort enrolled around 9,800 women aged 18 or older in Guanacaste, Costa Rica, during about 1992 to 1994 and followed them for about 7 years. Five blinded duplicates per group were added as quality controls, giving 60 or so samples: some 50 participants and 10 replicates. Study-level results and caveats: Cases were distinguished from controls with an estimated AUC of about 0.8 by random forest classifiers combining richness and V gene abundances. CIN3+ cases had significantly higher TCR repertoire richness than controls across sequencing depths, but evenness did not differ between the groups. T-cell numbers per sample were unknown, so richness differences could reflect varying T-cell content rather than repertoire biology. Lower TRBV6-7 relative abundance was observed in cases than in controls (around 0.1% versus 0.15%; Bonferroni P = 0.0008). Because of the cross-sectional design, the study could not determine whether the associations came before infection or resulted from infection, and neither effector/memory subsets nor HPV-specific T cells were isolated.

Trimming costs V 5 bases and J 2 bases, and their ends lie 11 bases apart. From its cysteine to its phenylalanine, the CDR3 spans 14 amino acids. The DNA shown is the part of the CDR3 that was read: 33 bases, in frame from base 1. CDR1 and CDR2 are read off the germline V gene as SGHVS and FQNEAQ. The TCR sequence derives from a woman aged 18-70 years with a cervical HPV16 infection that either progressed to CIN3+ or cleared (not recorded which). The sequenced sample was blood buffy coat. The rearranged chain carries TRBV7-8 and TRBJ2-3; the D assignment is uncertain and may be TRBD1 or TRBD2, with 5 bases supporting each. The encoded CDR3 is CASSRGALTDTQYF. The sequenced part of the CDR3 DNA is TGTGCCAGCAGCCGAGGGGCCCTCACAGATACG.